This T cell receptor (beta chain) was sequenced in a study of blood T cell repertoires in COVID-19. Study-level information: The cDNA or gDNA used as material had been derived from T cells, B-cell-depleted T cells, or PBMCs.

Allocation to cohorts depended on clinical history reported by the participants. Study processing details: Estimated nucleated cell counts came from reference gene primer amplification. Using immunoSEQ multiplex PCR, the repertoire was profiled, and TCRdb retains in-frame clones only, with some absent. V and J calls and clone size are copied from that table; D and trimming were computed from the DNA. The profile shows about 360,000 clones, over 75% of them singletons. The germline V gene encodes CDR1 SNHLY and CDR2 FYNNEI. V was clipped by 0 bases and J by 5 bases; unmatched bases: 9. This CDR3 has 16 residues.

This TCR was recovered from a man younger than 40 who had recovered from COVID-19. This rearrangement joins TRBV2 to TRBJ2-5; 7 positions agree with TRBD1. Sequenced input: PBMCs or T cells enriched from blood (not recorded which). This CDR3 reads CASSEAKTGLWETQYF. The CDR3 coding sequence is TGTGCCAGCAGTGAAGCGAAGACAGGGCTTTGGGAGACCCAGTACTTC.